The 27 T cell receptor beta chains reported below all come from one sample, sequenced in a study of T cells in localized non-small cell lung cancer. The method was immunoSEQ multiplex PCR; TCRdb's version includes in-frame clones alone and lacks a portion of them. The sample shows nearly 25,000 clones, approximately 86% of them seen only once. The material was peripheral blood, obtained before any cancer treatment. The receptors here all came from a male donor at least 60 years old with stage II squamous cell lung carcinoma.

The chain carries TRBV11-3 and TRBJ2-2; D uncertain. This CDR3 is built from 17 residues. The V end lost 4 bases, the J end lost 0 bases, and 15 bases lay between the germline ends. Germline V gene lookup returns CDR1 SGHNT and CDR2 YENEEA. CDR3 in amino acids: CASSSASGIPNTGELFF. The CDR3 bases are TGTGCCAGCAGCTCGGCCTCAGGAATCCCGAACACCGGGGAGCTGTTTTTT.

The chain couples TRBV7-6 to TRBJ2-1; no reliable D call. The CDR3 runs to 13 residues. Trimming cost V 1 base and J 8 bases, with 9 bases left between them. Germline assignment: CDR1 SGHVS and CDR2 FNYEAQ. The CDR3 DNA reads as TGTGCCAGCAGCTTAGTCGGTGCGGATGAGCAGTTCTTC. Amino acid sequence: CASSLVGADEQFF. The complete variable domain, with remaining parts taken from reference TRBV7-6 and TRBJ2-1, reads GAGVSQSPRYKVTKRGQDVALRCDPISGHVSLYWYRQALGQGPEFLTYFNYEAQQDKSGLPNDRFSAERPEGSISTLTIQRTEQRDSAMYRCASSLVGADEQFFGPGTRLTVL.

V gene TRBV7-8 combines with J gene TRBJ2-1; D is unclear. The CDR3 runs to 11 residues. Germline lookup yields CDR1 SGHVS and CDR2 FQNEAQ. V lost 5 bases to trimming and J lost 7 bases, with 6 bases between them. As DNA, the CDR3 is TGTGCCAGCAGCATGGGGAATGAGCAGTTCTTC. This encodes CASSMGNEQFF. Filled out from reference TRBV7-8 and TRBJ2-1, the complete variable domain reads GAGVSQSPRYKVAKRGQDVALRCDPISGHVSLFWYQQALGQGPEFLTYFQNEAQLDKSGLPSDRFFAERPEGSVSTLKIQRTQQEDSAVYLCASSMGNEQFFGPGTRLTVL.

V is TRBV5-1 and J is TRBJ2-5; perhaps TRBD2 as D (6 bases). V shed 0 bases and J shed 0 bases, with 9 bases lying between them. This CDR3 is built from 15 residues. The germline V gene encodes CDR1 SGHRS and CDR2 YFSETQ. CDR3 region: CASSLVSGDQETQYF. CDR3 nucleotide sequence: TGCGCCAGCAGCTTGGTTTCGGGAGACCAAGAGACCCAGTACTTC.

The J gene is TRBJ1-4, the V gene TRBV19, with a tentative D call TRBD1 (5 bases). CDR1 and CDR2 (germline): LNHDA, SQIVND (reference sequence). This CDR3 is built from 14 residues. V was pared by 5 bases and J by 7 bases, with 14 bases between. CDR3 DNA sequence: TGTGCCAGTAGTGGCAGGGCAGAAAGTGAAAAACTGTTTTTT. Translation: CASSGRAESEKLFF.

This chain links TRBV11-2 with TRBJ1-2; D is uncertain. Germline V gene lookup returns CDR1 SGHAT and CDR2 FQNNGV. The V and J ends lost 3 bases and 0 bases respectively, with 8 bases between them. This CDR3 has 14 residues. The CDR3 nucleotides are TGTGCCAGCAGCTTGGACGGTACTAACTATGGCTACACCTTC. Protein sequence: CASSLDGTNYGYTF. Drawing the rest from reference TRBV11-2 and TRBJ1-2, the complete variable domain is EAGVAQSPRYKIIEKRQSVAFWCNPISGHATLYWYQQILGQGPKLLIQFQNNGVVDDSQLPKDRFSAERLKGVDSTLKIQPAKLEDSAVYLCASSLDGTNYGYTFGSGTRLTVV.

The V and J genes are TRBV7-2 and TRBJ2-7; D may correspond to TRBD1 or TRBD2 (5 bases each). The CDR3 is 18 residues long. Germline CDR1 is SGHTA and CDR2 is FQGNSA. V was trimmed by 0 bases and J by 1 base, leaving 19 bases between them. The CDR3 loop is CASSLAPMGPPNSYEQYF. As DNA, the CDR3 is TGTGCCAGCAGCTTAGCACCGATGGGACCACCCAATTCCTACGAGCAGTACTTC.

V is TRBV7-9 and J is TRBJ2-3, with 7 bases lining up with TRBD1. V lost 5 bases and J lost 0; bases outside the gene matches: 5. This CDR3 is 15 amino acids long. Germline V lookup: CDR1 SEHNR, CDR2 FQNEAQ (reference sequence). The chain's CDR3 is CASSGGQSSTDTQYF. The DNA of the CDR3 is TGTGCCAGCAGCGGGGGACAGTCTAGCACAGATACGCAGTATTTT.

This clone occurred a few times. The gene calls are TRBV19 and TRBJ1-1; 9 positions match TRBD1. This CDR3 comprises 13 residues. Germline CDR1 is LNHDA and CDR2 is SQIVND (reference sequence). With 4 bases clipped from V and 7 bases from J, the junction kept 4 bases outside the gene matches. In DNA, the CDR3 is TGTGCCAGTAGTACACAGGGGGCGGTTGAAGCTTTCTTT. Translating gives CASSTQGAVEAFF.

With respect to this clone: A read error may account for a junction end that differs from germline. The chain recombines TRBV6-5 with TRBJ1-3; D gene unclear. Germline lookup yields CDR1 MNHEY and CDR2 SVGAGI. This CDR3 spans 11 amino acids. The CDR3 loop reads CTSISGNTIYF. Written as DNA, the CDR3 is TGTACCAGCATAAGTGGAAACACCATATATTTT.

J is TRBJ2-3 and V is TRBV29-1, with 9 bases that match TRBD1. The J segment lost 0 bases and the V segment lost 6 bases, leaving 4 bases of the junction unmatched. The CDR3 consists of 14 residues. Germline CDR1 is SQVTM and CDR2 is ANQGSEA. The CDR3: CSVTDRGSTDTQYF. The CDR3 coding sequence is TGCAGCGTGACGGACAGGGGAAGCACAGATACGCAGTATTTT.

This CDR3 is CASSQDERGAEAFF. The CDR3, as DNA: TGCGCCAGCAGCCAAGACGAAAGGGGCGCTGAAGCTTTCTTT. The gene calls are TRBV4-1 and TRBJ1-1; a possible D gene is TRBD1 (5 bases). CDR1 and CDR2 (germline): MGHRA, YSYEKL. V was shortened by 0 bases and J by 6 bases, with 11 bases between the two germline ends. CDR3 length: 14 amino acids.

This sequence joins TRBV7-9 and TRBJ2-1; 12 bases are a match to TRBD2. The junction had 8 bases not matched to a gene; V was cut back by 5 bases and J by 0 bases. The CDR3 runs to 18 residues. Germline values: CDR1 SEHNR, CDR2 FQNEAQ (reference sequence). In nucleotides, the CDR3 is TGTGCCAGCAGCGCACTAGCGGGAGGTCCCCTCTCCTACAATGAGCAGTTCTTC. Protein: CASSALAGGPLSYNEQFF.

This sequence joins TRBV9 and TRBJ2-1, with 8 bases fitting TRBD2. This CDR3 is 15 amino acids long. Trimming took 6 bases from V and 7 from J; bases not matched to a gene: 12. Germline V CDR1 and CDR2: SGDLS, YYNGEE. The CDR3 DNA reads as TGTGCCAGCAAGCCAGGGAGCGGGAGTTTTAATGAGCAGTTCTTC. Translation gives CASKPGSGSFNEQFF.

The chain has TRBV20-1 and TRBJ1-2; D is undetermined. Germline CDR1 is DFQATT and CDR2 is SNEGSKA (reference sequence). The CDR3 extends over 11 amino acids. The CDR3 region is CRPDGDYGYTF. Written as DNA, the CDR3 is TGCAGACCTGACGGTGACTATGGCTACACCTTC.

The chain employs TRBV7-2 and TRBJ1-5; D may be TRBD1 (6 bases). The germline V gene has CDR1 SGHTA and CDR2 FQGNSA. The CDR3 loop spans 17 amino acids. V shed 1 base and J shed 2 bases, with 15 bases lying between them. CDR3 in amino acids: CASSLGPPGDRNQPQHF. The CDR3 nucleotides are TGTGCCAGCAGCTTAGGCCCCCCAGGGGACCGCAATCAGCCCCAGCATTTT.

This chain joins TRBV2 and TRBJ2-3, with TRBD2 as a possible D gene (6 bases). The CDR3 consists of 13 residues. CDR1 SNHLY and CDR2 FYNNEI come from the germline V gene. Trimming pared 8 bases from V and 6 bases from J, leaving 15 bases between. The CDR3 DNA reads TGTGCCAGCCTCGGGGGTGTACGCGATACGCAGTATTTT. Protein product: CASLGGVRDTQYF.

CDR3 loop: CASSLVGHPEAFF. The CDR3 DNA is TGTGCCAGCAGCTTAGTAGGACACCCTGAAGCTTTCTTT. V is TRBV11-3 and J is TRBJ1-1; D might be TRBD1 (5 bases). Germline V gene lookup returns CDR1 SGHNT and CDR2 YENEEA. V was clipped by 1 base and J by 6 bases, with 9 bases between them. The CDR3 covers 13 residues.

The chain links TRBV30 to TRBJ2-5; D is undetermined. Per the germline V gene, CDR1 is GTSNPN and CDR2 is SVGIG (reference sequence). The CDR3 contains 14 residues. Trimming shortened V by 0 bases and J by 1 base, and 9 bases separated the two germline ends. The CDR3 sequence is CAWSVLGIQETQYF. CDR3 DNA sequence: TGTGCCTGGAGTGTACTGGGGATCCAAGAGACCCAGTACTTC. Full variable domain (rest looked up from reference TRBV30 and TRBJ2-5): SQTIHQWPATLVQPVGSPLSLECTVEGTSNPNLYWYRQAAGRGLQLLFYSVGIGQISSEVPQNLSASRPQDRQFILSSKKLLLSDSGFYLCAWSVLGIQETQYFGPGTRLLVL.

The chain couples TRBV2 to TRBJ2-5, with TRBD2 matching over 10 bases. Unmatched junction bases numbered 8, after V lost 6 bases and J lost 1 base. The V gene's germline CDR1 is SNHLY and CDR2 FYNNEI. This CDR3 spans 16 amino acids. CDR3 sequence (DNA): TGTGCCAGCAGCCGAACCATAGCGGGGGGCCAAGAGACCCAGTACTTC. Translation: CASSRTIAGGQETQYF.

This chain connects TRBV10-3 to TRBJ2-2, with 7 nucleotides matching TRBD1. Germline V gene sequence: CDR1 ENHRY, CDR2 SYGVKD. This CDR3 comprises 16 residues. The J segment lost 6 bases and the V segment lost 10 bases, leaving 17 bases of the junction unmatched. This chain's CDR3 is CASRQGGLEKSGELFF. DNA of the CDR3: TGTGCCAGCCGCCAAGGGGGCTTAGAGAAGTCCGGGGAGCTGTTTTTT.

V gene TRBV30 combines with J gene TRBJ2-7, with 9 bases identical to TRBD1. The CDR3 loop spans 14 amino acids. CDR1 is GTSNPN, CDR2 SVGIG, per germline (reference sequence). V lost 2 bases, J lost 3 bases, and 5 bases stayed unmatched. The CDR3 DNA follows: TGTGCCTGGAGTTTCGGGACAGGGAACTACGAGCAGTACTTC. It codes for CAWSFGTGNYEQYF.

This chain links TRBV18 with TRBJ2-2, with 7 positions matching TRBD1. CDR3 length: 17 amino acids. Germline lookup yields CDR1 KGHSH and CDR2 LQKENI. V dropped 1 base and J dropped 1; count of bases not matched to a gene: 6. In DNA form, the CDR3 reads TGTGCCAGCTCACCACTACCCGGGACAGTGAACACCGGGGAGCTGTTTTTT. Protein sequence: CASSPLPGTVNTGELFF.

CDR3 nucleotides: TGTGCCAGCAGCTTAATGACAGCTTACAATGAGCAGTTCTTC. Translating gives CASSLMTAYNEQFF. This chain uses TRBV7-8 with TRBJ2-1, with D tentatively TRBD1 (5 bases). This CDR3 contains 14 residues. Trimming removed 2 bases from V and 4 bases from J, with 9 bases in between. Germline loops: CDR1 SGHVS, CDR2 FQNEAQ. The whole variable domain, remainder taken from reference TRBV7-8 and TRBJ2-1, is GAGVSQSPRYKVAKRGQDVALRCDPISGHVSLFWYQQALGQGPEFLTYFQNEAQLDKSGLPSDRFFAERPEGSVSTLKIQRTQQEDSAVYLCASSLMTAYNEQFFGPGTRLTVL.

Written as DNA, the CDR3 is TGTGCCAGCAGTTACTCGGCGGGGCCCACAGATACGCAGTATTTT. Encoded protein: CASSYSAGPTDTQYF. V gene TRBV6-6 combines with J gene TRBJ2-3; TRBD2 is a possible D gene (6 bases). Trimming cost V 0 bases and J 2 bases, with 9 bases left between them. The CDR3 covers 15 residues. Germline loops: CDR1 MNHNY, CDR2 SVGAGI (reference sequence).

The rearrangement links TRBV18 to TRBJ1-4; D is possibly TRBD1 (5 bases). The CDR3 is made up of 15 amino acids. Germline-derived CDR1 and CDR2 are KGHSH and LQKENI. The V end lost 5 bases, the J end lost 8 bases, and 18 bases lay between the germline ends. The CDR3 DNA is TGTGCCAGCTCAGCTGGGACCGGGGGAAGCGAAAAACTGTTTTTT. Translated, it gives CASSAGTGGSEKLFF.

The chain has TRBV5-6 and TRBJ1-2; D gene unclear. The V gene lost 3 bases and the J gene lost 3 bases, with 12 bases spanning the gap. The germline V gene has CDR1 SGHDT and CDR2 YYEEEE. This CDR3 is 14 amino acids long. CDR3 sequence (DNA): TGTGCCAGCAGCTACATTATTCGGGACTATGGCTACACCTTC. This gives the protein CASSYIIRDYGYTF.